Sequencing of this T cell receptor (beta chain) was carried out in a study of beta chain features in type 1 diabetes. About the research overall: Taken together, all samples contributed around 100,000,000 examined sorted cells. General study findings and limits: In every one of the four CD4+ subsets, TCRB CDR3s were moderately but significantly shorter in Type 1 diabetes patients. Within patients, naive, central memory and Treg TCRB repertoires seemed more similar than within healthy donors.

The table lists this clone with a few counts. Its antigen remains unknown. CDR3 size: 14 residues. The ends were cut back, 4 bases at V and 1 base at J, with 11 bases in the middle. Germline V lookup: CDR1 SGHDN, CDR2 FVKESK. Reverse transcribing all isolated RNA meant expressed TCRB transcripts were sequenced. Generated by immunoSEQ multiplex PCR, the TCRdb table keeps only in-frame clones and is missing some. This table has 250,000 to 350,000 clones, approximately 15% appearing once. Source material: naive CD4+ T cells from blood. The TCR originated in a man aged 18 to 35 with type 1 diabetes. J is TRBJ2-7 and V is TRBV14; perhaps TRBD1 as D (6 bases). The CDR3 protein is CASSRPTGSYEQYF. The CDR3 DNA follows: TGTGCCAGCAGCCGACCGACAGGATCCTACGAGCAGTACTTC.